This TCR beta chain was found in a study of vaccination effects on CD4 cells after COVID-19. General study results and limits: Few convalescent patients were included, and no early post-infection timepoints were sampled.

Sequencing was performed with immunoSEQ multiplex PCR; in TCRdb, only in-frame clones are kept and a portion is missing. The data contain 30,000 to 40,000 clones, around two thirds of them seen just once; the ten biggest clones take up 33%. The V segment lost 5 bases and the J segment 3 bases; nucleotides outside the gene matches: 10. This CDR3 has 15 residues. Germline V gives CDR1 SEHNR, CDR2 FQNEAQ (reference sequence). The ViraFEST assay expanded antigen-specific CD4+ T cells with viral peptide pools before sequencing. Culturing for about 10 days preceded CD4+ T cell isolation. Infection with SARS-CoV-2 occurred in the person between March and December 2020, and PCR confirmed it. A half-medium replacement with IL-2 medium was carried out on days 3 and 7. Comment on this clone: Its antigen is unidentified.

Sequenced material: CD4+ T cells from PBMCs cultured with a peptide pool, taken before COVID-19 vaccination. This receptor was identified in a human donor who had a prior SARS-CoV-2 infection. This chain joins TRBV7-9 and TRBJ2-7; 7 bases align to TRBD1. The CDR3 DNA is TGTGCCAGCAGCCTCGGGACAGCGACTTACTACGAGCAGTACTTC. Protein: CASSLGTATYYEQYF.